The clone carrying this T cell receptor (beta chain) was seen ten or more times. Its antigen remains unknown. The data are from a study of T cell repertoires in cytomegalovirus infection. Study-wide context: Public TCR beta signatures were indicative of both CMV infection and a matching HLA type. General study findings and limits: CMV-specific TCR beta clonotypes restricted by HLA-C were the ones dominating the ex vivo response. Totalled public TCR beta family frequency picked out people who carried CMV plus the relevant HLA.

This CDR3 contains 15 residues. Germline CDR1 and CDR2: SGHVS and FQNEAQ. The V segment lost 3 bases and the J segment 6 bases; nucleotides outside the gene matches: 10. One entry per CDR3 protein results from TCRdb running MiXCR on the reads. The sample contains around 180,000 distinct CDR3 sequences, about 21% of which appear only once. This clonotype originated in a human donor in good health (CMV status not recorded). Some clones in this sample may be carry-over from other donors' samples. Sequenced material: PBMCs. This chain uses TRBV7-8 with TRBJ2-7; 8 bases align to TRBD1. The CDR3 spells CASSFQGQGYSEQYF. DNA for the CDR3: TGTGCCAGCAGCTTTCAAGGACAGGGCTATTCCGAGCAGTACTTC. The full variable domain, its missing parts supplied by reference TRBV7-8 and TRBJ2-7, is GAGVSQSPRYKVAKRGQDVALRCDPISGHVSLFWYQQALGQGPEFLTYFQNEAQLDKSGLPSDRFFAERPEGSVSTLKIQRTQQEDSAVYLCASSFQGQGYSEQYFGPGTRLTVT.